This is a list of T cell receptor beta chains from one sample in a study of molecular identifiers for immune sequencing clone quantification. TCRdb itself ran the PCR reads through MiXCR, one entry per CDR3 protein. The sample holds about 320,000 distinct CDR3 sequences; roughly 23% are singletons and the top ten take roughly 0.86%. Sequencing was done on a sample of naive CD8+ T cells from blood, with Jurkat cell RNA spiked in. The receptors derive from a human donor in good health. Some libraries in this study had Jurkat cell RNA spiked in. The CDR3 runs from the conserved cysteine through the conserved F or W. Each record gives: J gene, clone size, D gene, V gene, CDR3 DNA, CDR3 protein. The D gene is left open where the match is weak. Rows may omit the clone size; those that give it use once, few, many or a size class.

TRBJ2-7,NA,TRBD1,TRBV20-1,TGCAGTGCTTACGACAGGGGAGGAAGCACCTACGAGCAGTACTTC,CSAYDRGGSTYEQYF
TRBJ2-2,NA,NA,TRBV3-1,TGTGCCAGCAGCCCCACCCCCAGGGTCGGGGAGCTGTTTTTT,CASSPTPRVGELFF
TRBJ2-7,NA,TRBD1,TRBV27,TGTGCCAGCAGTTTACATGGACAGGGATACGAGCAGTACTTC,CASSLHGQGYEQYF
TRBJ2-7,many,NA,TRBV10-2,TGCGCCAGCAGTGAGTCGGGGGGAGGTCTAAGCGAGCAGTACTTC,CASSESGGGLSEQYF
TRBJ2-5,few,NA,TRBV4-1,TGCGCCAGCAGCCAAGTCCCAGGCCAACAAGAGACCCAGTACTTC,CASSQVPGQQETQYF
TRBJ1-4,many,NA,TRBV27,TGTGCCAGCAGTTCCTACTTAGGGTCTAATGAAAAACTGTTTTTT,CASSSYLGSNEKLFF
TRBJ2-1,NA,NA,TRBV11-3,TGTGCCAGCAGCTTTACAGAAAGCTCCTACAGTGAGCAGTTCTTC,CASSFTESSYSEQFF
TRBJ2-3,many,NA,TRBV11-2,TGTGCCAGCAGCCCCGTCCCGATACGCACAGATACGCAGTATTTT,CASSPVPIRTDTQYF
TRBJ2-5,many,NA,TRBV6-2/TRBV6-3,TGTGCCAGCAGTTTACAGGGTGTGGAGACCCAGTACTTC,CASSLQGVETQYF
TRBJ1-5,many,NA,TRBV4-1,TGCGCCAGCAGCGATACACCGTATAGCAATCAGCCCCAGCATTTT,CASSDTPYSNQPQHF
TRBJ2-5,NA,TRBD2,TRBV28,TGTGCCAGCAGTTCCCCTCGAACTAGCGCCAAAGAGACCCAGTACTTC,CASSSPRTSAKETQYF
TRBJ2-7,many,TRBD1,TRBV4-2,TGTGCCAGCAGCCAACCCGACAGGGGGCAAAACGAGCAGTACTTC,CASSQPDRGQNEQYF
TRBJ2-1,many,NA,TRBV28,TGTGCCAGCAGTTTTATCGAGATCTCCTACAATGAGCAGTTCTTC,CASSFIEISYNEQFF
TRBJ2-7,many,NA,TRBV27,TGTGCCAGCAGTTCCTTAGGGGCCCCGAGCGAGCAGTACTTC,CASSSLGAPSEQYF
TRBJ2-1,many,NA,TRBV2,TGTGCCAGCCTTGACTTGAGCTCCTACAATGAGCAGTTCTTC,CASLDLSSYNEQFF
TRBJ2-5,NA,TRBD2,TRBV7-9,TGTGCCAGCAGCTTAGCGCGGGCGGGGGTAGACCAAGAGACCCAGTACTTC,CASSLARAGVDQETQYF
TRBJ2-5,few,TRBD1,TRBV10-3,TGTGCCATCAGGGGACAGGGCGAAGACCAAGAGACCCAGTACTTC,CAIRGQGEDQETQYF
TRBJ2-7,NA,NA,TRBV11-2,TGTGCCAGCAGCTTAGATCGAGGGCAGGGGTACGAGCAGTACTTC,CASSLDRGQGYEQYF
TRBJ1-5,many,NA,TRBV4-1,TGCGCCAGCAGCAGAACAAGGGGGGACGATCAGCCCCAGCATTTT,CASSRTRGDDQPQHF
TRBJ2-5,few,NA,TRBV14,TGTGCCAGCAGCCAGCGGGGCAGGGAGGAGACCCAGTACTTC,CASSQRGREETQYF
TRBJ2-1,many,NA,TRBV28,TGTGCCAGCAGTTCTGCTGAGCAGTTCTTC,CASSSAEQFF
TRBJ2-3,NA,TRBD2,TRBV18,TGTGCCAGCTCACCCTCCGGGACTAGCGGGGGCCAACACACAGATACGCAGTATTTT,CASSPSGTSGGQHTDTQYF
TRBJ2-7,few,NA,TRBV13,TGTGCCAGCAGCTCTTCGGACGGGGCAAGGTGGGGCGAGCAGTACTTC,CASSSSDGARWGEQYF
TRBJ1-5,NA,NA,TRBV6-5,TGTGCCAGCAGTTTTTCCGTGAATCAGCCCCAGCATTTT,CASSFSVNQPQHF
TRBJ2-7,many,TRBD1,TRBV7-9,TGCGCCAGCAGCCTCGACAGGGGGCCTGGCGAGCAGTACTTC,CASSLDRGPGEQYF
TRBJ2-7,many,NA,TRBV5-4,TGTGCCAGCAGCGCGCCAGACAGGTACGAGCAGTACTTC,CASSAPDRYEQYF
TRBJ2-4,many,TRBD2,TRBV20-1,TGCAGTGCTAGAGTCCACAGCGGGGAAAGCCTAGCCAAAAACATTCAGTACTTC,CSARVHSGESLAKNIQYF
TRBJ1-1,few,NA,TRBV6-6,TGTGCCACCTCCATAGGGAACACTGAAGCTTTCTTT,CATSIGNTEAFF
TRBJ2-2,many,NA,TRBV6-4,TGTGCCAGCAGTGACTCGTTCGCGGCGAACACCGGGGAGCTGTTTTTT,CASSDSFAANTGELFF
TRBJ2-1,few,NA,TRBV12-3/TRBV12-4,TGTGCCAGCAGTTTATATCTGAGAAATGAGCAGTTCTTC,CASSLYLRNEQFF
TRBJ2-3,few,TRBD2,TRBV12-3/TRBV12-4,TGTGCCAGCAAAAACAGCCGAGCGGGGGCCAGCACAGATACGCAGTATTTT,CASKNSRAGASTDTQYF
TRBJ1-6,few,NA,TRBV27,TGTGCCAGCAGTAACCCCGGGCCGCCTTATAATTCACCCCTCCACTTT,CASSNPGPPYNSPLHF
TRBJ2-2,few,NA,TRBV10-3,TGTGCCATCAGTGACACCTTCGGTGGGGACCCGAACACCGGGGAGCTGTTTTTT,CAISDTFGGDPNTGELFF
TRBJ1-1,many,NA,TRBV13,TGTGCCAGCAGTCAATGGGGGACAACTGAAGCTTTCTTT,CASSQWGTTEAFF
TRBJ1-5,many,NA,TRBV9,TGTGCCAGCAGCGTAGGGGGTGACAGTGGGGGCCAGCCCCAGCATTTT,CASSVGGDSGGQPQHF
TRBJ2-7,many,NA,TRBV7-9,TGTGCCAGCAGCTTAGTTCTGGAGGAGTCCTACGAGCAGTACTTC,CASSLVLEESYEQYF
TRBJ1-2,many,NA,TRBV5-6,TGTGCCAGCAGCTTGGCAGGCGGAGGGGCTAACTATGGCTACACCTTC,CASSLAGGGANYGYTF
TRBJ2-7,many,NA,TRBV7-6,TGTGCCAGCAGCTACGACCCGGGGAACGAGCAGTACTTC,CASSYDPGNEQYF
TRBJ2-7,NA,TRBD2,TRBV20-1,TGCAGTGCTCGGGAGCGGGGCTATTACGAGCAGTACTTC,CSARERGYYEQYF
TRBJ2-4,few,NA,TRBV20-1,TGCAGTGCTAGACGCCCATACTATTTGGACGGGGGGCTGAGCAAAAACATTCAGTACTTC,CSARRPYYLDGGLSKNIQYF
TRBJ2-3,many,NA,TRBV6-5,TGTGCCAGCTCTAGATATACTAGCTCCGGGGTTACGCAGTATTTT,CASSRYTSSGVTQYF
TRBJ1-2,many,NA,TRBV2,TGTGCCAGCAGCCCTCCCGATACAGGGAACTATGGCTACACCTTC,CASSPPDTGNYGYTF
TRBJ2-1,many,TRBD2,TRBV30,TGTGCCTGGAGCGCCACCTCTAGCGGGGGTCCCTACAATGAGCAGTTCTTC,CAWSATSSGGPYNEQFF
TRBJ1-3,many,NA,TRBV29-1,TGCAGCGTCGGGCCGTACTCTGGAAACACCATATATTTT,CSVGPYSGNTIYF
TRBJ2-7,many,NA,TRBV6-6,TGTGCCAGTCCACTTTGTCTCTTC,CASPLCLF
TRBJ2-3,many,NA,TRBV9,TGTGCCAGCAGCCCTAAGGACAGACCTAGCACAGATACGCAGTATTTT,CASSPKDRPSTDTQYF
TRBJ2-7,many,NA,TRBV27,TGTGCCAGCAGTTTTGTACAGGACCGTTTGTACGAGCAGTACTTC,CASSFVQDRLYEQYF
TRBJ2-7,NA,TRBD1,TRBV27,TGTGCCAGCAGTCCCACCGGGACAGGGTACTACGAGCAGTACTTC,CASSPTGTGYYEQYF
TRBJ1-1,few,TRBD1,TRBV6-2/TRBV6-3,TGTGCCAGCAGTTATTCCCGGGACAGGGGGCGCGTGAACACTGAAGCTTTCTTT,CASSYSRDRGRVNTEAFF
TRBJ1-2,many,NA,TRBV4-3,TGCGCCAGCAGCCAACGGGACACGAGCTATGGCTACACCTTC,CASSQRDTSYGYTF
TRBJ1-2,many,NA,TRBV7-9,TGTGCCAGCAGCTTAACCCTTTCGGCTAACTATGGCTACACCTTC,CASSLTLSANYGYTF
TRBJ1-2,NA,NA,TRBV2,TGTGCCGGCACCCCAAAACTGACAGGCCGGCATGGCTACACCTTC,CAGTPKLTGRHGYTF
TRBJ2-5,NA,NA,TRBV20-1,TGCAGTGTCTGGAAACCAGAGTACCTAGAGACCCAGTACTTC,CSVWKPEYLETQYF
TRBJ2-2,many,NA,TRBV30,TGTGCCCTCCGAGCCGGGGAGCTGTTTTTT,CALRAGELFF